A selection of T cell receptor beta chains follows, all from one sample in a study of blood T cell repertoires in COVID-19. Measured with immunoSEQ multiplex PCR; TCRdb has only the in-frame clones, and not every one. The repertoire includes hundreds of thousands of clones, around 90% of them detected once, and roughly 9% sits in the top ten. Sequencing was performed on peripheral blood. These receptors came from a man aged 18 to 29 with active or convalescent COVID-19. The CDR3 runs from the conserved cysteine through the conserved F or W. Fields, in order: J gene, D gene, V gene, CDR3 length, clone size, CDR3 DNA, CDR3 protein. A D gene is named only where the DNA matches it firmly. Only some rows state a clone size, as once, few, many or a class for expanded clones.

J: TRBJ1-2; D: TRBD1; V: TRBV10-3; length: 13; size: .; DNA: TGTGCCATCAGTGGCCGGACAGGGTATGGCTACACCTTC; CDR3: CAISGRTGYGYTF
J: TRBJ1-3; D: .; V: TRBV5-1; length: 15; size: .; DNA: TGCGCCAGCCAACCGGGGAGTAACTCTGGAAACACCATATATTTT; CDR3: CASQPGSNSGNTIYF
J: TRBJ2-2; D: .; V: TRBV19; length: 16; size: few; DNA: TGTGCCAGTAGAGACGACTCCCAACCTTACACCGGGGAGCTGTTTTTT; CDR3: CASRDDSQPYTGELFF
J: TRBJ1-1; D: .; V: TRBV5-5; length: 13; size: .; DNA: TGTGCCAGCAGGCATACAGGGTCTAATGAAGCTTTCTTT; CDR3: CASRHTGSNEAFF
J: TRBJ2-1; D: .; V: TRBV4-3; length: 16; size: .; DNA: TGCGCCAGCAGCCAAGATCACCTTGACAGCTACAATGAGCAGTTCTTC; CDR3: CASSQDHLDSYNEQFF
J: TRBJ2-1; D: TRBD1; V: TRBV5-4; length: 16; size: .; DNA: TGTGCCAGCAGCTCTTACGGTCGGACAGGCTACAATGAGCAGTTCTTC; CDR3: CASSSYGRTGYNEQFF
J: TRBJ2-5; D: .; V: TRBV18; length: 15; size: .; DNA: TGTGCCAGCTCACCAGGGGGCAGGGTCCAAGAGACCCAGTACTTC; CDR3: CASSPGGRVQETQYF
J: TRBJ1-2; D: .; V: TRBV27; length: 15; size: .; DNA: TGTGCCAGCAGTCTCCGGGCCTCGGGGTTCTATGGCTACACCTTC; CDR3: CASSLRASGFYGYTF
J: TRBJ1-2; D: TRBD1; V: TRBV14; length: 16; size: .; DNA: TGTGCCAGCAGCCAAGAAAGATCCGGGACAGTCGGCGGCTACACCTTC; CDR3: CASSQERSGTVGGYTF
J: TRBJ2-1; D: TRBD2; V: TRBV5-1; length: 16; size: .; DNA: TGCGCCAGCAGCCCCTGGGCGGGGGATAGGTACAATGAGCAGTTCTTC; CDR3: CASSPWAGDRYNEQFF
J: TRBJ1-3; D: .; V: TRBV6-5; length: 15; size: .; DNA: TGTGCCAGCAGTTCGCGATCCCTCTCTGGAAACACCATATATTTT; CDR3: CASSSRSLSGNTIYF
J: TRBJ1-6; D: TRBD1; V: TRBV9; length: 14; size: once; DNA: TGTGCCAGCAGCCCGGGACAGAGGAAGGAACCCCTCCACTTT; CDR3: CASSPGQRKEPLHF
J: TRBJ1-6; D: .; V: TRBV6-1; length: 17; size: .; DNA: TGTGCCAGCAGTGAAGCACAGGGTGGGTCCTATAATTCACCCCTCCACTTT; CDR3: CASSEAQGGSYNSPLHF
J: TRBJ1-2; D: .; V: TRBV7-9; length: 14; size: .; DNA: TGTGCCAGCAGCTCCATACAGGGAACCCCAGGCTACACCTTC; CDR3: CASSSIQGTPGYTF
J: TRBJ1-2; D: .; V: TRBV7-9; length: 15; size: .; DNA: TGTGCCAGCAGCTTAGAGGTGGGGCATTTCGATGGCTACACCTTC; CDR3: CASSLEVGHFDGYTF
J: TRBJ1-6; D: .; V: TRBV5-6; length: 15; size: few; DNA: TGTGCCAGCAGCTCCGGGGAGCGATATAATTCACCCCTCCACTTT; CDR3: CASSSGERYNSPLHF
J: TRBJ1-2; D: TRBD1; V: TRBV28; length: 16; size: .; DNA: TGTGCCAGTTCCTCAACCGGGACAGGGGGTGTGTATGGCTACACCTTC; CDR3: CASSSTGTGGVYGYTF
J: TRBJ2-5; D: TRBD2; V: TRBV13; length: 16; size: .; DNA: TGTGCCAGCAGCTTAGGCCGGGCGAAGGGCGGGGGGACCCAGTACTTC; CDR3: CASSLGRAKGGGTQYF
J: TRBJ1-5; D: .; V: TRBV11-2; length: 14; size: few; DNA: TGTGCCAGCAGCTTCGGTCGGGGTAATCAGCCCCAGCATTTT; CDR3: CASSFGRGNQPQHF
J: TRBJ2-7; D: .; V: TRBV7-2; length: 16; size: .; DNA: TGTGCCAGCAGCCTATACGTTCTAGGGGACTCCTACGAGCAGTACTTC; CDR3: CASSLYVLGDSYEQYF
J: TRBJ2-1; D: TRBD2; V: TRBV3-1/TRBV3-2; length: 16; size: .; DNA: TGTGCCAGCAGCCAATTCCCCGGGGGGTATAACAATGAGCAGTTCTTC; CDR3: CASSQFPGGYNNEQFF
J: TRBJ2-1; D: TRBD2; V: TRBV5-1; length: 15; size: .; DNA: TGCGCCAGCAGCTACGGGACTACCTACGACAATGAGCAGTTCTTC; CDR3: CASSYGTTYDNEQFF
J: TRBJ2-5; D: TRBD1; V: TRBV19; length: 15; size: .; DNA: TGTGCCAGTAGTATAGCTGGACAGGGGAGGGAGACCCAGTACTTC; CDR3: CASSIAGQGRETQYF
J: TRBJ2-2; D: TRBD2; V: TRBV5-1; length: 16; size: once; DNA: TGCGCCAGCAGCTTGAGGGGACTAGCGGACACCGGGGAGCTGTTTTTT; CDR3: CASSLRGLADTGELFF
J: TRBJ1-1; D: .; V: TRBV12-3/TRBV12-4; length: 12; size: .; DNA: TGTGCCTCGTCGGGGGGGGCCACTGAAGCTTTCTTT; CDR3: CASSGGATEAFF
J: TRBJ2-7; D: .; V: TRBV10-3; length: 13; size: .; DNA: TGTGCCATCAAACAGGGGGGGTTCTACGAGCAGTACTTC; CDR3: CAIKQGGFYEQYF
J: TRBJ1-6; D: .; V: TRBV13; length: 13; size: .; DNA: TGTGCCAGCAGCTTAGGTGGCCGACTGGCCCTCCACTTT; CDR3: CASSLGGRLALHF
J: TRBJ2-1; D: .; V: TRBV4-3; length: 15; size: .; DNA: TGCGCCAGCAGCCACCTGACGGCGGGTTCGAATGAGCAGTTCTTC; CDR3: CASSHLTAGSNEQFF
J: TRBJ1-4; D: TRBD1; V: TRBV5-1; length: 14; size: .; DNA: TGCGCCAGCAGCTTCGGGACAGCTAATGAAAAACTGTTTTTT; CDR3: CASSFGTANEKLFF
J: TRBJ1-1; D: .; V: TRBV7-6; length: 16; size: .; DNA: TGTGCCAGCAGCTTAGGGGGGGGCAGGGCACACACTGAAGCTTTCTTT; CDR3: CASSLGGGRAHTEAFF
J: TRBJ1-3; D: .; V: TRBV12-5; length: 14; size: .; DNA: TGTGCTAGTGGTTTGCAAGGGGTTGGAAACACCATATATTTT; CDR3: CASGLQGVGNTIYF
J: TRBJ2-7; D: TRBD2; V: TRBV6-1; length: 19; size: .; DNA: TGTGCCAGCAGTGAAGGCCCTAAGGGGCTAGCGGGGGGTCGCTACGAGCAGTACTTC; CDR3: CASSEGPKGLAGGRYEQYF
J: TRBJ2-5; D: .; V: TRBV12-5; length: 16; size: .; DNA: TGTGCTAGTGGCGAACTCGGACCCATCGGAGGAGAGACCCAGTACTTC; CDR3: CASGELGPIGGETQYF
J: TRBJ2-5; D: TRBD2; V: TRBV11-2; length: 15; size: .; DNA: TGTGCCAGCAGCGAGGAGGGAGGGATGTACGAGACCCAGTACTTC; CDR3: CASSEEGGMYETQYF
J: TRBJ2-3; D: .; V: TRBV10-3; length: 15; size: .; DNA: TGTGCCATCCGAGGGACTCCCTGGGTGCCAGATACGCAGTATTTT; CDR3: CAIRGTPWVPDTQYF
J: TRBJ2-1; D: .; V: TRBV29-1; length: 12; size: .; DNA: TGCAGCGTGGAGGCTTACTACAATGAGCAGTTCTTC; CDR3: CSVEAYYNEQFF
J: TRBJ1-1; D: TRBD1; V: TRBV10-3; length: 14; size: once; DNA: TGTGCCATCAGGTCCGGGACAGCGAACACTGAAGCTTTCTTT; CDR3: CAIRSGTANTEAFF
J: TRBJ2-7; D: TRBD1; V: TRBV27; length: 13; size: .; DNA: TGTGCCAGCAGTGGGGACAGCTCCTACGAGCAGTACTTC; CDR3: CASSGDSSYEQYF
J: TRBJ1-5; D: TRBD1; V: TRBV18; length: 14; size: .; DNA: TGTGCCAGCTCCCCTGGACAGGGCAATCTGCCCCAGCATTTT; CDR3: CASSPGQGNLPQHF
J: TRBJ1-2; D: TRBD1; V: TRBV5-1; length: 15; size: .; DNA: TGCGCCAGCAGGGCTGCCGGCAGGGGGTTAGGTGGCTACACCTTC; CDR3: CASRAAGRGLGGYTF
J: TRBJ2-6; D: .; V: TRBV25-1; length: 18; size: .; DNA: TGTGTGCCAGCTGACGGGACAAAGGCTTTGTCTGGGGCCAACGTCCTGACTTTC; CDR3: CVPADGTKALSGANVLTF
J: TRBJ1-1; D: .; V: TRBV6-5; length: 13; size: .; DNA: TGTGCCAGCAAGGAACAGGTCTCTGCTGAAGCTTTCTTT; CDR3: CASKEQVSAEAFF
J: TRBJ1-2; D: .; V: TRBV6-5; length: 13; size: .; DNA: TGTGCCAGCAGTTACCGGGACACCTATGGCTACACCTTC; CDR3: CASSYRDTYGYTF
J: TRBJ1-4; D: .; V: TRBV4-3; length: 15; size: .; DNA: TGCGCCAGCAGCCAAGGATCGGGTTCTAATGAAAAACTGTTTTTT; CDR3: CASSQGSGSNEKLFF
J: TRBJ2-2; D: .; V: TRBV5-1; length: 18; size: .; DNA: TGCGCCAGCAGCCAATACGCCACAGCGGTGGCGAACACCGGGGAGCTGTTTTTT; CDR3: CASSQYATAVANTGELFF
J: TRBJ2-1; D: TRBD1; V: TRBV11-2; length: 18; size: .; DNA: TGTGCCAGCAGCTTAGACGGTGAGGGGGCTAATTCCTACAATGAGCAGTTCTTC; CDR3: CASSLDGEGANSYNEQFF
J: TRBJ2-3; D: TRBD2; V: TRBV13; length: 16; size: .; DNA: TGTGCCAGCAGCTCCCCGGGGAGCGGGGGCACAGATACGCAGTATTTT; CDR3: CASSSPGSGGTDTQYF
J: TRBJ1-3; D: TRBD1; V: TRBV18; length: 15; size: .; DNA: TGTGCCAGCTCAGCGGACAGGGAATATGGAAACACCATATATTTT; CDR3: CASSADREYGNTIYF
J: TRBJ2-7; D: TRBD1; V: TRBV6-5; length: 13; size: .; DNA: TGTGCCAACCGACAGGGGCATTACTACGAGCAGTACTTC; CDR3: CANRQGHYYEQYF
J: TRBJ1-1; D: .; V: TRBV6-5; length: 13; size: .; DNA: TGTGCCAGCAGTTACTCGGAGGGCGGTTTGGCTTTCTTT; CDR3: CASSYSEGGLAFF
J: TRBJ1-3; D: .; V: TRBV4-3; length: 15; size: .; DNA: TGCGCCAGCAGCCAATTGGGACTATCTGGAAACACCATATATTTT; CDR3: CASSQLGLSGNTIYF
J: TRBJ2-7; D: .; V: TRBV4-2; length: 13; size: .; DNA: TGTGCCAGCAGCCAAGATCCTTTCTACGAGCAGTACTTC; CDR3: CASSQDPFYEQYF